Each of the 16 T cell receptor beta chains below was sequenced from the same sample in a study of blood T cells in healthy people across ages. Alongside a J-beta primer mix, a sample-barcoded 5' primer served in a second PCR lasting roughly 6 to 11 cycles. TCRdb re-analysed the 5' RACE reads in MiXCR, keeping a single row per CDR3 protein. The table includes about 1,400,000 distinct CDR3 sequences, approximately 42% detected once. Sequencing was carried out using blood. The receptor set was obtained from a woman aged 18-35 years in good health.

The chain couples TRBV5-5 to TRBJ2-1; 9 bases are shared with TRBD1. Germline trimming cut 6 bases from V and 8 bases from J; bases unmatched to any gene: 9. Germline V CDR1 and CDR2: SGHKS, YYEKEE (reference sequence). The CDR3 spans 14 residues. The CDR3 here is CASNPGQGIHEQFF. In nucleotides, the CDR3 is TGTGCCAGCAACCCGGGACAGGGAATACATGAGCAGTTCTTC. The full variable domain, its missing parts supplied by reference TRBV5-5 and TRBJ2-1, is DAGVTQSPTHLIKTRGQQVTLRCSPISGHKSVSWYQQVLGQGPQFIFQYYEKEERGRGNFPDRFSARQFPNYSSELNVNALLLGDSALYLCASNPGQGIHEQFFGPGTRLTVL.

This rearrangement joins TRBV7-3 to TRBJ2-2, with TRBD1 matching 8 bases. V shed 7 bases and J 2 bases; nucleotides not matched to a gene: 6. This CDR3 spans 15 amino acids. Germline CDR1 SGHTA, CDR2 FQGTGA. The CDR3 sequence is CASTEDRDNTGELFF. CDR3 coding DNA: TGTGCCAGCACTGAGGACAGGGATAACACCGGGGAGCTGTTTTTT.

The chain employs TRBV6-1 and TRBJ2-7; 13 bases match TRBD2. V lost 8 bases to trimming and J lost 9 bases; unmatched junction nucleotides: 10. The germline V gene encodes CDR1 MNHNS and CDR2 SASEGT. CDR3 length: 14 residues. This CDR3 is CASGKTSGRQTQYF. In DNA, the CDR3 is TGTGCCAGCGGCAAGACTAGCGGGAGGCAAACGCAGTACTTC.

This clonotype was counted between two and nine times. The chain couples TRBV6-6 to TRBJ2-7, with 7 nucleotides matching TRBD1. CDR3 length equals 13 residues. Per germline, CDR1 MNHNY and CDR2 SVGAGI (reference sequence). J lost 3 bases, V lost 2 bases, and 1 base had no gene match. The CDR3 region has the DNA TGTGCCAGCAGTTACGGACAGGTCTACGAGCAGTACTTC. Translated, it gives CASSYGQVYEQYF.

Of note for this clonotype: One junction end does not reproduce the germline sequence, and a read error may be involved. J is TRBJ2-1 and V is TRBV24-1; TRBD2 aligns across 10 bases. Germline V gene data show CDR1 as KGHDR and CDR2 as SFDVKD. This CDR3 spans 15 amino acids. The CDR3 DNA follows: TGTGCCACCAGTGGTAGCGGGAGGTCATACAATGGGCAGTTCTTC. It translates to CATSGSGRSYNGQFF.

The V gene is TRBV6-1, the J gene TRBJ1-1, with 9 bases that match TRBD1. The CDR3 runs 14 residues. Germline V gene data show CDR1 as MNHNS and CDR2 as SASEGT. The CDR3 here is CVTSLQGANTEAFF. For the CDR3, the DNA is TGTGTCACCTCACTACAGGGGGCCAACACTGAAGCTTTCTTT.

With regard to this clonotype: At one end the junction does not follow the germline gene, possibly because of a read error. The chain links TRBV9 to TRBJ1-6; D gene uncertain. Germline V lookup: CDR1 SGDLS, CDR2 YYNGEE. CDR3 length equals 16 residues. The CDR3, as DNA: TGTGCCAGTAGCGTAGCCCCCGCTCGAGGAAATTCACCCCTCCACTTT. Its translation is CASSVAPARGNSPLHF.

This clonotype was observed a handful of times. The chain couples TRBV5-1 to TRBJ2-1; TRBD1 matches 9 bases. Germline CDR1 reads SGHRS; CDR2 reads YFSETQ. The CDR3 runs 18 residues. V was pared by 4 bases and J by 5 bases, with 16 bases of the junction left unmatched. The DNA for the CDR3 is TGCGCCAGCAGCCCACCCCGGACAGGGGAAATGGGTCACAATGAGCAGTTCTTC. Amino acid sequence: CASSPPRTGEMGHNEQFF.

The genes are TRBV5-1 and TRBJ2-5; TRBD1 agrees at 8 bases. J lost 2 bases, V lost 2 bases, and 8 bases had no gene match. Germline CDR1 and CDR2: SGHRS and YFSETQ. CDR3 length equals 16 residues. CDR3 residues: CASSLNSGTGQETQYF. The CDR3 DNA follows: TGCGCCAGCAGCTTAAATTCCGGGACAGGACAAGAGACCCAGTACTTC.

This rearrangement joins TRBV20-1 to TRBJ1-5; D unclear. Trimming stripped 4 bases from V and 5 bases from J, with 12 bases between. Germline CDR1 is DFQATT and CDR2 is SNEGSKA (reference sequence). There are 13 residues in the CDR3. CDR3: CSAKPENDQPQHF. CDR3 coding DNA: TGCAGTGCTAAACCAGAAAATGATCAGCCCCAGCATTTT.

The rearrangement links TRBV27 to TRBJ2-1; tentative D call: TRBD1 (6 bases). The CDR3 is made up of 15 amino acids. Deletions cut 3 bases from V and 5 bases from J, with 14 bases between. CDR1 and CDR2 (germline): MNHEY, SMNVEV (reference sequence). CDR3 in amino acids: CASSFGTRRHNEQFF. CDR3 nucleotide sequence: TGTGCCAGCAGTTTCGGGACAAGACGACACAATGAGCAGTTCTTC.

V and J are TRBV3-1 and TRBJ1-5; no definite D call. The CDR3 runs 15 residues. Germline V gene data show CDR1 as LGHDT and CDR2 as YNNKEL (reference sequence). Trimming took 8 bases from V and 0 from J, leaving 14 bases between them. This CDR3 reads CASGPLGNSNQPQHF. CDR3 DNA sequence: TGTGCCAGCGGCCCACTCGGAAATAGCAATCAGCCCCAGCATTTT.

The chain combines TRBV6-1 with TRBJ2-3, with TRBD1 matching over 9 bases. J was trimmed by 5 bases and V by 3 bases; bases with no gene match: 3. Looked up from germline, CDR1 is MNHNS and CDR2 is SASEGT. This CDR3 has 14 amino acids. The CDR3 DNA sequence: TGTGCCAGCAGTGAGCCGGGACAGGGAGATACGCAGTATTTT. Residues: CASSEPGQGDTQYF.

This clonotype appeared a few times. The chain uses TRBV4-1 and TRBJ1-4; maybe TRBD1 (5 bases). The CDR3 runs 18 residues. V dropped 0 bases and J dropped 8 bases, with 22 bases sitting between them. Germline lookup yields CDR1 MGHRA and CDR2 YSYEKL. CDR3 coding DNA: TGCGCCAGCAGCCAAGATAGGGGAGAGGACCGTATCTTCGAAAAACTGTTTTTT. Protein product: CASSQDRGEDRIFEKLFF.

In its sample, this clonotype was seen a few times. Here the CDR3 reads CASEGAVGTQYF. DNA of the CDR3: TGTGCCAGCGAAGGAGCGGTGGGGACCCAGTACTTC. The J gene is TRBJ2-5, the V gene TRBV6-5, with D perhaps TRBD2 (5 bases). Germline V gene data show CDR1 as MNHEY and CDR2 as SVGAGI. CDR3 length: 12 amino acids. V lost 8 bases to trimming and J lost 7 bases, with 14 bases between them.

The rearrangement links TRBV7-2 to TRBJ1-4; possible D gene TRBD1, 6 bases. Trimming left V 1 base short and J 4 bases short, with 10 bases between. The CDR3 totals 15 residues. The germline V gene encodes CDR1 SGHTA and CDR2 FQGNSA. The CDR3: CASSLVRGSNEKLFF. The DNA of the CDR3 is TGTGCCAGCAGCTTAGTGAGGGGGAGTAATGAAAAACTGTTTTTT.